Shown below are 30 T cell receptor beta chains from a single sample sequenced in a study of shared clonotypes between healthy human individuals (dated by TCRdb to the early 2020s). Libraries came from the immunoSEQ multiplex PCR assay. This is the immuneACCESS table as TCRdb keeps it, with only in-frame sequences that have V and J called. A part of the clones is gone; compared with another copy, unresolved V genes explain less than half, and the rest is unexplained. The sample table records about 320,000 clones; roughly 84% of these occur just once. Roughly 16% of the sample is taken by the ten largest. The sample consisted of memory CD8+ T cells sorted from blood. Sample cell subset or site, as interpreted from the label and publication: CD45RO+ cells pooled with CCR7-negative TemRA cells. The receptors come from a young man in good health.

This rearrangement joins TRBV5-1 to TRBJ1-2; 8 bases match TRBD1. CDR3 size: 16 residues. The V gene end was trimmed by 0 bases and the J gene end by 4 bases; junction bases not matched to a gene: 8. The germline CDR1 and CDR2 sequences are SGHRS and YFSETQ. The CDR3 DNA follows: TGCGCCAGCAGCTTGGAGGACAGGGTCTCGATCTATGGCTACACCTTC. This sequence encodes CASSLEDRVSIYGYTF.

The chain carries TRBV7-9 and TRBJ1-1, with 11 bases matching TRBD1. CDR3 size: 17 residues. Per the germline V gene, CDR1 is SEHNR and CDR2 is FQNEAQ (reference sequence). The ends lost 4 bases at V and 4 bases at J; junction bases unmatched: 11. CDR3 nucleotides: TGTGCCAGCAGCTCGCGGACAGGGGGCCTTTTAAGCACTGAAGCTTTCTTT. Translation: CASSSRTGGLLSTEAFF.

J is TRBJ2-3 and V is TRBV6-5; 9 bases match TRBD2. J lost 6 bases, V lost 8 bases, and 9 bases had no gene match. There are 14 residues in the CDR3. CDR1 MNHEY and CDR2 SVGAGI come from the germline V gene. The CDR3: CASAAGGPVDTQYF. The CDR3 nucleotides read TGTGCCAGCGCGGCGGGAGGGCCGGTGGATACGCAGTATTTT.

V is TRBV2 and J is TRBJ1-3, with 9 bases matching TRBD1. The J segment lost 6 bases and the V segment lost 4 bases, leaving 10 bases of the junction unmatched. This CDR3 comprises 16 residues. Germline-derived CDR1 and CDR2 are SNHLY and FYNNEI. DNA of the CDR3: TGTGCCAGCAGTGGGCCCTCGGACAGGGGATTAAACACCATATATTTT. This translates into CASSGPSDRGLNTIYF.

The chain uses TRBV11-2 and TRBJ1-1, with D uncertain. Germline CDR1 SGHAT, CDR2 FQNNGV. The ends were cut back, 0 bases at V and 0 bases at J, with 11 bases in the middle. This CDR3 is 16 amino acids long. The CDR3 is CASSLDPATLNTEAFF. Written as DNA, the CDR3 is TGTGCCAGCAGCTTAGATCCCGCGACTTTGAACACTGAAGCTTTCTTT.

CDR3 DNA sequence: TGCGCCAGCAGCCGGCTGTCGAACACCGGGGAGCTGTTTTTT. Protein product: CASSRLSNTGELFF. This chain uses TRBV4-1 with TRBJ2-2; D is unclear. This CDR3 contains 14 residues. In germline, CDR1 is MGHRA, CDR2 YSYEKL. The V end was cut by 4 bases, the J end by 0 bases, with 6 bases between.

The V gene is TRBV10-3, the J gene TRBJ2-7; weak D call: TRBD2 (7 bases). This CDR3 contains 14 residues. V dropped 10 bases and J dropped 0 bases, with 16 bases sitting between them. CDR1 and CDR2 from the germline V gene are ENHRY and SYGVKD. In nucleotides, the CDR3 is TGTGCCACCCGGGGGGCAGGGAGCTCCTACGAGCAGTACTTC. Translated: CATRGAGSSYEQYF.

The chain recombines TRBV5-6 with TRBJ2-1, with D possibly being TRBD1 or TRBD2 (5 bases each). Trimming took 3 bases from V and 9 from J, leaving 7 bases between them. This CDR3 has 11 residues. Germline CDR1 reads SGHDT; CDR2 reads YYEEEE. The CDR3 spells CASSWGSEQFF. The CDR3 bases are TGTGCCAGCAGCTGGGGGAGTGAGCAGTTCTTC.

This clone turned up a few times. This chain joins TRBV5-4 and TRBJ2-3, with D hard to call. CDR3 length equals 18 residues. CDR1 is SGHNT and CDR2 is YYREEE in the germline V gene (reference sequence). V was pared by 0 bases and J by 2 bases, with 19 bases between. CDR3 region: CASSLGTFSASTTDTQYF. Written as DNA, the CDR3 is TGTGCCAGCAGCTTGGGGACCTTTTCAGCTTCGACCACAGATACGCAGTATTTT.

The CDR3 region has the DNA TGTGCCAGCAGCTTGGCGGGAGCAGATACGCAGTATTTT. This sequence encodes CASSLAGADTQYF. V usage is TRBV5-6 and J usage is TRBJ2-3, with a possible D match to TRBD2 (6 bases). Trimming left V 0 bases short and J 4 bases short, with 6 bases between. This CDR3 has 13 amino acids. Per germline, CDR1 SGHDT and CDR2 YYEEEE.

This clone occurred once. The CDR3 coding sequence is TGTGCCAGCAGCTTGGGCGGAGTCAATGAGCAGTTCTTC. Translating it yields CASSLGGVNEQFF. The chain links TRBV5-4 to TRBJ2-1, with no clear D. V was clipped by 0 bases and J by 6 bases, with 7 bases between them. The germline gives CDR1 SGHNT, CDR2 YYREEE (reference sequence). This CDR3 has 13 residues.

The gene calls are TRBV9 and TRBJ1-5; tentative D call: TRBD1 (5 bases). CDR3 size: 14 residues. The V end was cut by 4 bases, the J end by 5 bases, with 13 bases between. CDR1 and CDR2 (germline): SGDLS, YYNGEE. The CDR3 reads CASSPSGSHQPQHF. The CDR3 DNA reads TGTGCCAGCAGCCCATCAGGGTCCCATCAGCCCCAGCATTTT.

The chain carries TRBV10-1 and TRBJ2-5, with 12 bases matching TRBD1. Germline trimming cut 9 bases from V and 5 bases from J; bases unmatched to any gene: 7. Germline CDR1 reads WNHNN; CDR2 reads SYGVQD (reference sequence). The CDR3 has 14 residues. As DNA, the CDR3 is TGCGCCAGTGCCCGGGACAGGGGGCAGGAGACCCAGTACTTC. This sequence encodes CASARDRGQETQYF.

The V and J genes are TRBV5-6 and TRBJ1-2; no clear D. CDR1 is SGHDT, CDR2 YYEEEE, per germline. The CDR3 has 12 amino acids. With 3 bases removed from V and 6 bases from J, the gap between germline ends came to 9 bases. The CDR3 DNA follows: TGTGCCAGCAGCTACTCAGAAGATGGCTACACCTTC. This sequence encodes CASSYSEDGYTF.

The chain joins TRBV7-9 to TRBJ1-2, with D tentatively TRBD1 (6 bases). The V gene lost 1 base and the J gene lost 6 bases, with 9 bases spanning the gap. CDR1 is SEHNR and CDR2 is FQNEAQ in the germline V gene (reference sequence). CDR3 length: 13 amino acids. CDR3 sequence: CASSLGNRDGYTF. CDR3 sequence (DNA): TGTGCCAGCAGCTTAGGGAACAGGGATGGCTACACCTTC. Full variable domain (outside the CDR3, taken from reference TRBV7-9 and TRBJ1-2): DTGVSQNPRHKITKRGQNVTFRCDPISEHNRLYWYRQTLGQGPEFLTYFQNEAQLEKSRLLSDRFSAERPKGSFSTLEIQRTEQGDSAMYLCASSLGNRDGYTFGSGTRLTVV.

The chain uses TRBV4-1 and TRBJ2-5, with TRBD2 as a possible D gene (5 bases). The ends were cut back, 4 bases at V and 5 bases at J, with 17 bases in the middle. Per the germline V gene, CDR1 is MGHRA and CDR2 is YSYEKL. CDR3 length equals 15 residues. The DNA of the CDR3 is TGCGCCAGCAGCCTAAGGGAAGCGGAACTGGAGACCCAGTACTTC. Residues: CASSLREAELETQYF.

The rearrangement links TRBV15 to TRBJ1-1; possible D gene TRBD1, 5 bases. Trimming took off 0 bases at V and 2 bases at J, with 13 bases between the two ends. CDR1 is LNHNV and CDR2 is YYDKDF in the germline V gene (reference sequence). There are 16 residues in the CDR3. As DNA, the CDR3 is TGTGCCACCAGCAGAGATCGAGGGGCCATAAACACTGAAGCTTTCTTT. Encoded protein: CATSRDRGAINTEAFF.

As regards this clone: Its ends do not fully match the called genes, so a read error is possible. The rearrangement uses TRBV7-7 and TRBJ2-1; 10 nucleotides match TRBD2. This CDR3 has 15 residues. Germline V CDR1 and CDR2: SSHAT, FNYEAQ (reference sequence). In DNA, the CDR3 is TGTGCTAGCAGTCCCGGGACTAGCGTCTACAATGAGCAGTTCTTC. Its translation: CASSPGTSVYNEQFF.

This clone showed up just a few times. The gene calls are TRBV28 and TRBJ2-5, with D possibly being TRBD1 (6 bases). From germline, CDR1 is MDHEN and CDR2 SYDVKM. The CDR3 runs 16 residues. With 0 bases removed from V and 4 bases from J, the gap between germline ends came to 15 bases. The CDR3 here is CASSLWGAKKRETQYF. DNA for the CDR3: TGTGCCAGCAGTTTATGGGGGGCCAAGAAGCGAGAGACCCAGTACTTC.

V is TRBV11-2 and J is TRBJ1-2; D unclear. V shed 0 bases and J shed 7 bases, with 9 bases lying between them. CDR3 size: 13 residues. Germline V CDR1 and CDR2: SGHAT, FQNNGV. DNA for the CDR3: TGTGCCAGCAGCTTAGATTTACCGACTGGCTACACCTTC. It specifies CASSLDLPTGYTF. Based on the CDR3 plus reference TRBV11-2 and TRBJ1-2, the full variable domain is EAGVAQSPRYKIIEKRQSVAFWCNPISGHATLYWYQQILGQGPKLLIQFQNNGVVDDSQLPKDRFSAERLKGVDSTLKIQPAKLEDSAVYLCASSLDLPTGYTFGSGTRLTVV.

The CDR3 is CASTNSYGYTF. The CDR3 DNA follows: TGTGCCAGCACAAACAGCTATGGCTACACCTTC. This chain joins TRBV6-1 and TRBJ1-2; D remains unclear. Trimming took off 7 bases at V and 4 bases at J, with 7 bases between the two ends. CDR1 is MNHNS and CDR2 is SASEGT in the germline V gene. This CDR3 comprises 11 residues.

The V and J genes are TRBV5-4 and TRBJ2-7; TRBD1 matches at 7 bases. Trimming cost V 4 bases and J 1 base; bases outside gene matches: 11. The CDR3 extends over 16 amino acids. The germline V gene encodes CDR1 SGHNT and CDR2 YYREEE (reference sequence). The CDR3 DNA sequence: TGTGCCAGCAGCACGAGACAGGGAACTATATCCTACGAGCAGTACTTC. Its protein product is CASSTRQGTISYEQYF.

V is TRBV7-8 and J is TRBJ2-5, with a tentative D call TRBD2 (6 bases). This CDR3 has 14 residues. V dropped 5 bases and J dropped 2 bases, with 12 bases sitting between them. CDR1 is SGHVS, CDR2 FQNEAQ, per germline. CDR3 residues: CASSLLREQETQYF. The CDR3 nucleotides are TGTGCCAGCAGCCTACTCCGGGAGCAAGAGACCCAGTACTTC.

This chain joins TRBV7-8 and TRBJ1-5; D is ambiguous. The ends were cut back, 0 bases at V and 4 bases at J, with 10 bases in the middle. CDR1 and CDR2 (germline): SGHVS, FQNEAQ. The CDR3 length is 15 residues. CDR3: CASSLAMDSNQPQHF. The CDR3 DNA reads TGTGCCAGCAGCTTAGCGATGGATTCGAATCAGCCCCAGCATTTT.

This clone was picked up one time. The chain couples TRBV15 to TRBJ1-4; TRBD1 agrees at 7 bases. CDR3 size: 15 residues. In germline, CDR1 is LNHNV, CDR2 YYDKDF (reference sequence). Trimming took 5 bases from V and 7 from J; bases not matched to a gene: 10. CDR3: CATSPQGMSGEKLFF. In DNA, the CDR3 is TGTGCCACCAGCCCACAGGGGATGAGTGGTGAAAAACTGTTTTTT.

This clone showed up just once. This chain connects TRBV9 to TRBJ1-2; tentatively, D is TRBD1 (5 bases). CDR1 is SGDLS, CDR2 YYNGEE, per germline. The CDR3 sequence is 15 residues long. V dropped 4 bases and J dropped 8 bases, with 21 bases sitting between them. CDR3: CASSLGGASLGGYTF. In nucleotides, the CDR3 is TGTGCCAGCAGCCTAGGAGGGGCCTCTTTGGGGGGCTACACCTTC.

The rearrangement uses TRBV7-9 and TRBJ2-7, with 10 bases that match TRBD1. CDR3 size: 13 residues. V dropped 5 bases and J dropped 3; count of bases not matched to a gene: 1. CDR1 and CDR2 from the germline V gene are SEHNR and FQNEAQ (reference sequence). CDR3 in DNA: TGTGCCAGCAGCGGACAGGGGGTCTACGAGCAGTACTTC. It translates to CASSGQGVYEQYF.

The chain is built from TRBV13 and TRBJ1-2; 7 positions agree with TRBD1. The CDR3 extends over 13 amino acids. The V gene's germline CDR1 is PRHDT and CDR2 FYEKMQ (reference sequence). Trimming removed 4 bases from V and 8 bases from J; junction bases left unmatched: 7. The CDR3 DNA follows: TGTGCCAGCAGCTCGATCGGGACAGCGGGCTACACCTTC. It translates to CASSSIGTAGYTF.

The rearrangement uses TRBV15 and TRBJ2-2; the D is unclear. Germline CDR1 and CDR2: LNHNV and YYDKDF (reference sequence). The V gene lost 0 bases and the J gene lost 0 bases, with 11 bases spanning the gap. This CDR3 has 17 amino acids. CDR3 residues: CATSRESQLANTGELFF. The CDR3 DNA sequence: TGTGCCACCAGCAGAGAAAGCCAACTCGCGAACACCGGGGAGCTGTTTTTT.

V and J are TRBV6-5 and TRBJ2-5; D is perhaps TRBD1 (8 bases). Germline V gene sequence: CDR1 MNHEY, CDR2 SVGAGI. The CDR3 runs to 13 residues. Trimming took off 8 bases at V and 7 bases at J, with 17 bases between the two ends. The DNA for the CDR3 is TGTGCCAGCGGGACAGGCTGGGAGGGGACCCAGTACTTC. Its protein product is CASGTGWEGTQYF.